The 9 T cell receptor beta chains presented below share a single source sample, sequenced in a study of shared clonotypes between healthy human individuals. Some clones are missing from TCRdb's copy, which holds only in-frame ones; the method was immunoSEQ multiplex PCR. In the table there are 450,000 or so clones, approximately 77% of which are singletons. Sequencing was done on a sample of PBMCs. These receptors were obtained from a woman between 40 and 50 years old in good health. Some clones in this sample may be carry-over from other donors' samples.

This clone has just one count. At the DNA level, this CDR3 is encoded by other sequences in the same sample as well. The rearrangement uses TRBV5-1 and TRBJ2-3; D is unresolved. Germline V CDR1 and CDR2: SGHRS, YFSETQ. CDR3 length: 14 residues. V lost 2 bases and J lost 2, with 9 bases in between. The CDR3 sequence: CASSLNPSTDTQYF. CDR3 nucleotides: TGCGCCAGCAGCTTAAACCCTTCCACAGATACGCAGTATTTT.

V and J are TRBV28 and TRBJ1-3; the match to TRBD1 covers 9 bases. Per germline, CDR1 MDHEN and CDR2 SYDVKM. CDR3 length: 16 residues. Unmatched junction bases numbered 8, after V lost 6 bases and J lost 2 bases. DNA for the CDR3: TGTGCCAGCAGCCACCGGGACAGGGCAACTGGAAACACCATATATTTT. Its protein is CASSHRDRATGNTIYF.

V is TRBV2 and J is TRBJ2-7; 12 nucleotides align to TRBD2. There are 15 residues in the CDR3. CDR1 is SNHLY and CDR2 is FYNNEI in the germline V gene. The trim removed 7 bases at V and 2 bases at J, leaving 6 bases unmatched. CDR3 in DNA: TGTGCCAGCAAAAGGACTAGCGGGGTAACCTACGAGCAGTACTTC. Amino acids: CASKRTSGVTYEQYF.

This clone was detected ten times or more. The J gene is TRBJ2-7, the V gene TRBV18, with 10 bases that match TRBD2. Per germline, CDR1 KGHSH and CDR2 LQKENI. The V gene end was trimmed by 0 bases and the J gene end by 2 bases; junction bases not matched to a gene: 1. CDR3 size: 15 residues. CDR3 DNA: TGTGCCAGCTCACCACCTACTAGCGGGACCTACGAGCAGTACTTC. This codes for CASSPPTSGTYEQYF.

The CDR3 region is CASSFFEATNEKLFF. CDR3 DNA: TGCGCCAGCAGCTTCTTTGAGGCAACTAATGAAAAACTGTTTTTT. This chain joins TRBV5-1 and TRBJ1-4; D unresolved. The CDR3 consists of 15 residues. The ends were cut back, 2 bases at V and 0 bases at J, with 8 bases in the middle. CDR1 SGHRS and CDR2 YFSETQ come from the germline V gene.

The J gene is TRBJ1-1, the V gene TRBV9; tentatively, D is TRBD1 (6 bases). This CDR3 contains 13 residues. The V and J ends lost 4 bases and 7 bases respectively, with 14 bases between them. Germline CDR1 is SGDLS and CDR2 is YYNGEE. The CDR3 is CASSKQGRDEAFF. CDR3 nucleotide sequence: TGTGCCAGCAGCAAACAGGGTAGGGATGAAGCTTTCTTT.

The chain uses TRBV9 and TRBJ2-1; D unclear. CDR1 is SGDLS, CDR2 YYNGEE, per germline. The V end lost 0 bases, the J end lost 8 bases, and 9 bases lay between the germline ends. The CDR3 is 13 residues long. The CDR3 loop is CASSVAGRHEQFF. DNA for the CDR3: TGTGCCAGCAGCGTAGCGGGCCGCCATGAGCAGTTCTTC.

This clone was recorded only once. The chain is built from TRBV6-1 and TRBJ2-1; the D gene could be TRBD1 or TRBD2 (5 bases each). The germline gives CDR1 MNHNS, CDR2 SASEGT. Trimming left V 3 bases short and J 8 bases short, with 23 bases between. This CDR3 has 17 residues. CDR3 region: CASSDTTGTNMDDEQFF. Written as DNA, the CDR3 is TGTGCCAGCAGTGATACCACCGGGACCAATATGGACGATGAGCAGTTCTTC.

The CDR3 bases are TGTGCCAGCTCACCATTTGCGGGCCTCCGGGGATTCGATGAGCAGTTCTTC. It codes for CASSPFAGLRGFDEQFF. The chain links TRBV18 to TRBJ2-1, with D perhaps TRBD2 (5 bases). Trimming removed 2 bases at V and 8 bases at J, with 22 bases between. The CDR3 sequence is 17 residues long. CDR1 is KGHSH, CDR2 LQKENI, per germline.